This T cell receptor (beta chain) was observed in a study of T cell changes during pregnancy in multiple sclerosis. Libraries were prepared by immunoSEQ multiplex PCR; TCRdb keeps only in-frame clonotypes and omits some of them. Among 55,000 to 65,000 clones listed, 93% were seen once. The source is a female donor with multiple sclerosis, enrolled in a pregnancy study. Sequenced here: CD4+ T cells from peripheral blood mononuclear cells, sampled before pregnancy.

The CDR3: CATTDRGTIYNEQFF. The CDR3 nucleotides are TGTGCCACGACGGACAGAGGGACTATTTACAATGAGCAGTTCTTC. The chain is built from TRBV19 and TRBJ2-1; D perhaps matches TRBD2 (7 bases). Trimming shortened V by 10 bases and J by 4 bases, and 20 bases separated the two germline ends. Germline V gene data show CDR1 as LNHDA and CDR2 as SQIVND (reference sequence). There are 15 residues in the CDR3.